This T cell receptor (beta chain) was identified in a study of blood T cell repertoires in COVID-19. Profiling relied on immunoSEQ multiplex PCR, and the TCRdb table lists in-frame clones only, not all of them. The repertoire includes fewer than 180,000 clones, around 84% of them detected once, and under 2.5% sits in the top ten. V shed 4 bases and J shed 8 bases, with 16 bases lying between them. The CDR3 runs 14 residues. Per germline, CDR1 SGHRS and CDR2 YFSETQ. V and J are TRBV5-1 and TRBJ2-1; D unresolved. The sample comprised peripheral blood. This sequence originates from a man between 65 and 85 years old with acute or convalescent COVID-19. DNA of the CDR3: TGCGCCAGCAGCCCACTAAGTGGTTCCCATGAGCAGTTCTTC. This sequence encodes CASSPLSGSHEQFF.